The 19 T cell receptor beta chains below come from one sample, sequenced in a study of blood T cell repertoires in COVID-19. Clones were sequenced by immunoSEQ multiplex PCR, and TCRdb holds only the in-frame ones, with some missing. The profile shows fewer than 700,000 clones, approximately 88% of them singletons. Sequencing was carried out using peripheral blood. The receptors come from a woman aged 45-65 years with COVID-19, enrolled during active disease.

This chain joins TRBV30 and TRBJ1-4; 10 bases match TRBD1. After removal of 8 bases from V and 6 bases from J, the junction contained 9 bases not matched to a gene. This CDR3 contains 14 residues. In germline, CDR1 is GTSNPN, CDR2 SVGIG (reference sequence). The CDR3 loop is CAAWDRGGDEKLFF. The CDR3 nucleotides read TGTGCCGCCTGGGACAGGGGAGGGGATGAAAAACTGTTTTTT.

This rearrangement joins TRBV19 to TRBJ1-1; 8 bases match TRBD1. CDR1 and CDR2 (germline): LNHDA, SQIVND (reference sequence). Losses at the gene ends were 8 bases for V and 1 base for J; bases not matched to a gene: 6. This CDR3 is 14 amino acids long. CDR3 DNA sequence: TGTGCCAGTCGAGAGACAGGGGAGAACACTGAAGCTTTCTTT. It codes for CASRETGENTEAFF.

The genes are TRBV3-1 (or the pseudogene TRBV3-2) and TRBJ1-2; D possibly corresponds to TRBD1 (5 bases). V was pared by 2 bases and J by 6 bases, with 16 bases between. This CDR3 region has 15 residues. Looked up from germline, CDR1 is LGHDT and CDR2 is YNNKEL (reference sequence). The CDR3 nucleotides read TGTGCCAGCAGCCAATGGGCCCCAGGGATAGATGGCTACACCTTC. This translates into CASSQWAPGIDGYTF.

The chain is built from TRBV11-2 and TRBJ1-3; maybe TRBD1 (5 bases). Trimming shortened V by 5 bases and J by 2 bases, and 25 bases separated the two germline ends. The CDR3 sequence is 19 residues long. The germline CDR1 and CDR2 sequences are SGHAT and FQNNGV. The CDR3 nucleotides are TGTGCCAGCAGCCCCAAATTTTTTTCAGGGACTCCTGCTGGAAACACCATATATTTT. Its translation is CASSPKFFSGTPAGNTIYF.

The chain links TRBV6-5 to TRBJ2-4; perhaps TRBD1 as D (6 bases). The V and J ends lost 2 bases and 9 bases respectively, with 11 bases between them. CDR3 length: 13 residues. CDR1 is MNHEY and CDR2 is SVGAGI in the germline V gene. CDR3 in amino acids: CASSYDRFGIQYF. The CDR3 DNA follows: TGTGCCAGCAGTTACGACAGGTTCGGCATTCAGTACTTC.

J is TRBJ2-3 and V is TRBV2, with 12 bases identical to TRBD2. The CDR3 spans 16 residues. The germline V gene has CDR1 SNHLY and CDR2 FYNNEI. Trimming at V came to 4 bases and at J to 5 bases, leaving 7 bases not matched to a gene. CDR3 region: CASSVPLAGGLDTQYF. DNA for the CDR3: TGTGCCAGCAGTGTGCCCCTAGCGGGGGGGTTAGATACGCAGTATTTT.

The chain is built from TRBV30 and TRBJ1-5, with TRBD1 matching 7 bases. After removal of 4 bases from V and 0 bases from J, the junction contained 9 bases not matched to a gene. The length of the CDR3 is 16 residues. Germline values: CDR1 GTSNPN, CDR2 SVGIG (reference sequence). The CDR3 nucleotides read TGTGCCTGGAAAAGGCAAGGGGGCTATAGCAATCAGCCCCAGCATTTT. Translating gives CAWKRQGGYSNQPQHF.

V and J are TRBV2 and TRBJ2-7; tentative D call: TRBD1 (6 bases). Between the trimmed V and J ends, which lost 2 bases and 6 bases, there was a span of 17 bases. The CDR3 spans 15 residues. CDR1 and CDR2 (germline): SNHLY, FYNNEI. For the CDR3, the DNA is TGTGCCAGCAGTGAAAGGGCGACCCAACAGGGCGAGCAGTACTTC. Translated: CASSERATQQGEQYF.

This clone was seen ten or more times. CDR3 sequence (DNA): TGTGCCAGTAGTAGGGGACAGGGAGGTCATGGCTACACCTTC. This encodes CASSRGQGGHGYTF. V usage is TRBV19 and J usage is TRBJ1-2, with 9 bases identical to TRBD1. The V segment lost 4 bases and the J segment 6 bases; nucleotides outside the gene matches: 6. CDR1 LNHDA and CDR2 SQIVND come from the germline V gene (reference sequence). The CDR3 length is 14 residues.

The gene calls are TRBV5-1 and TRBJ1-5; 7 bases agree with TRBD1. The CDR3 contains 15 residues. J was trimmed by 0 bases and V by 5 bases; bases with no gene match: 5. From germline, CDR1 is SGHRS and CDR2 YFSETQ. The CDR3 protein is CASRAGQYSNQPQHF. The CDR3 nucleotides read TGCGCCAGCAGGGCGGGACAGTATAGCAATCAGCCCCAGCATTTT.

This chain connects TRBV4-2 to TRBJ1-1; possible D gene TRBD1, 6 bases. Between the trimmed V and J ends, which lost 2 bases and 4 bases, there was a span of 23 bases. This CDR3 is 18 amino acids long. Germline values: CDR1 LGHNA, CDR2 YNFKEQ. The CDR3: CASSQTLRVRGGGTEAFF. For the CDR3, the DNA is TGTGCCAGCAGCCAAACTCTTCGGGTGAGGGGAGGGGGCACTGAAGCTTTCTTT.

J is TRBJ2-3 and V is TRBV19, with TRBD2 identical over 10 bases. The V segment lost 8 bases and the J segment 0 bases; nucleotides outside the gene matches: 8. This CDR3 contains 16 residues. The germline gives CDR1 LNHDA, CDR2 SQIVND (reference sequence). The CDR3 spells CASGSSGGSSTDTQYF. The CDR3 DNA is TGTGCCAGTGGGTCTAGCGGGGGATCTAGCACAGATACGCAGTATTTT.

The rearrangement links TRBV9 to TRBJ1-1, with 8 bases lining up with TRBD1. The V gene end was trimmed by 6 bases and the J gene end by 1 base; junction bases not matched to a gene: 2. Germline assignment: CDR1 SGDLS and CDR2 YYNGEE. This CDR3 is 13 amino acids long. The CDR3 DNA reads as TGTGCCAGCAACGGACAGGGGAACACTGAAGCTTTCTTT. It codes for CASNGQGNTEAFF.

This sequence joins TRBV5-1 and TRBJ1-1; no clear D. The germline V gene has CDR1 SGHRS and CDR2 YFSETQ. The CDR3 spans 15 residues. Trimming took 4 bases from V and 4 from J, leaving 17 bases between them. The DNA for the CDR3 is TGCGCCAGCAGCCGTGGGCCCGGGGAGGGCACTGAAGCTTTCTTT. This gives the protein CASSRGPGEGTEAFF.

V is TRBV19 and J is TRBJ1-5; no reliable D call. Germline-derived CDR1 and CDR2 are LNHDA and SQIVND (reference sequence). The CDR3 is 14 residues long. V was shortened by 4 bases and J by 0 bases, with 7 bases between the two germline ends. This chain's CDR3 is CASSTQPSNQPQHF. CDR3 in DNA: TGTGCCAGTAGTACACAGCCTAGCAATCAGCCCCAGCATTTT.

This clone has only a few counts. The chain carries TRBV19 and TRBJ1-1; no reliable D call. This CDR3 is 14 amino acids long. Germline assignment: CDR1 LNHDA and CDR2 SQIVND (reference sequence). With 6 bases removed from V and 5 bases from J, the gap between germline ends came to 16 bases. Here the CDR3 DNA reads TGTGCCAGTAGCCACGACGGGCGCGGGACTGAAGCTTTCTTT. This codes for CASSHDGRGTEAFF.

The rearrangement links TRBV7-9 to TRBJ2-7; D is unclear. Per the germline V gene, CDR1 is SEHNR and CDR2 is FQNEAQ (reference sequence). CDR3 size: 13 residues. V was cut by 3 bases and J by 5 bases, with 11 bases left in between. CDR3 nucleotide sequence: TGTGCCAGCAGCTTGGGCAGGTTGGACGAGCAGTACTTC. This gives the protein CASSLGRLDEQYF.

This clone was recorded a few times. The V and J genes are TRBV7-6 and TRBJ1-1; no firm D call. The length of the CDR3 is 16 residues. Trimming removed 5 bases at V and 1 base at J, with 17 bases between. Germline V gene data show CDR1 as SGHVS and CDR2 as FNYEAQ. Here the CDR3 reads CASSTRYGVGNTEAFF. CDR3 in DNA: TGTGCCAGCAGCACCCGATACGGGGTGGGGAACACTGAAGCTTTCTTT.

The V and J genes are TRBV5-1 and TRBJ2-7; TRBD1 agrees at 8 bases. V lost 8 bases and J lost 6; bases outside the gene matches: 7. CDR1 is SGHRS, CDR2 YFSETQ, per germline. The CDR3 extends over 12 amino acids. The CDR3 nucleotides read TGCGCCAGTCCAGGGGGCGAATGCGAGCAGTACTTC. Its translation: CASPGGECEQYF. Full variable domain (outside the CDR3, taken from reference TRBV5-1 and TRBJ2-7): KAGVTQTPRYLIKTRGQQVTLSCSPISGHRSVSWYQQTPGQGLQFLFEYFSETQRNKGNFPGRFSGRQFSNSRSEMNVSTLELGDSALYLCASPGGECEQYFGPGTRLTVT.